The present TCR beta chain was sequenced within a study of identical twins. This clonotype occurred a few times. CDR3 length equals 13 residues. Germline CDR1 reads MNHEY; CDR2 reads SVGAGI. The V segment lost 0 bases and the J segment 6 bases; nucleotides outside the gene matches: 2. TCRdb re-called the 5' RACE reads through MiXCR, storing one row per CDR3 protein. This table has roughly 490,000 distinct CDR3 sequences, roughly an eighth appearing once. These data also featured in a second study, about yellow fever vaccine responses in identical twins.

The clonotype comes from a woman under 30 in good health. The sequencing sample was made of CD4+ T cells sorted from blood. The J gene is TRBJ2-7, the V gene TRBV6-5; 7 nucleotides match TRBD2. The CDR3 region has the DNA TGTGCCAGCAGTTACTCCGCTAGCGGCGAGCAGTACTTC. Translating it yields CASSYSASGEQYF.